This T cell receptor beta chain was recovered during a study of T-cell reconstitution after alpha-beta-depleted transplantation in children. This clonotype was picked up a small number of times. The TCRbeta library incorporated unique molecular identifiers. TCRdb reprocessed the PCR reads via MiXCR and lists one record per CDR3 protein. The profile shows 400,000 to 500,000 distinct CDR3 sequences, approximately 10% of them singletons. Germline CDR1 and CDR2: SGHTA and FQGNSA. The CDR3 sequence is 16 residues long. With V trimmed by 5 bases and J by 1 base, 9 bases remained unmatched. The receptor was derived from a human donor who donated a stem cell graft to a child with acute myeloid leukemia. Sequenced here: PBMCs from the stem cell graft donor, sampled from the stem cell graft. V and J are TRBV7-2 and TRBJ2-7; 9 positions match TRBD1. DNA for the CDR3: TGTGCCAGCAGCGTTACAGGGGGCGCGGTATCCTACGAGCAGTACTTC. This translates into CASSVTGGAVSYEQYF.